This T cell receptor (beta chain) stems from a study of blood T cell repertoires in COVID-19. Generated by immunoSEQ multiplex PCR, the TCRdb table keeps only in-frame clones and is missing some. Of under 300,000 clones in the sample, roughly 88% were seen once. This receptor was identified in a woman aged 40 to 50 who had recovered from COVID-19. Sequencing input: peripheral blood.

The CDR3 nucleotides read TGTGCCAGCAGTACAGGGGCCTATGGCTACACCTTC. Translating it yields CASSTGAYGYTF. The chain couples TRBV28 to TRBJ1-2; the match to TRBD1 covers 7 bases. From germline, CDR1 is MDHEN and CDR2 SYDVKM. Trimming at V came to 5 bases and at J to 4 bases, leaving 1 base not matched to a gene. The CDR3 loop spans 12 amino acids.